This TCR beta chain emerged from a study of shared clonotypes between healthy human individuals. At the level of the study: The people who gave samples were a couple of women and a few men aged 18 to 49. For every donor, three CD4 naive, three CD4 memory, two CD8 naive and one CD8 memory plates were used.

Profiled with immunoSEQ multiplex PCR; TCRdb holds only in-frame clones, not every one. The sample has 2 million to 2.5 million clones, 85% to 95% seen once. Remarks on this clone: Its antigen is not identified.

CD45RA-negative memory and CD45RA+ naive subsets were split from the CD4+ cells. V shed 1 base and J shed 4 bases, with 10 bases lying between them. Germline values: CDR1 SGHDN, CDR2 FVKESK. The CDR3 extends over 14 amino acids. Study-wide points: Donors were few, which limited the genetic and exposure-history diversity represented.

The chain joins TRBV14 to TRBJ2-5; D might be TRBD1 (5 bases). Sequencing was performed on naive CD4+ T cells from PBMCs. Subset: CD45RA+ positively selected. The TCR originated in a man younger than 35 in good health. Some clones in this sample may be carry-over from other donors' samples. CDR3 in DNA: TGTGCCAGCAGCCAAGTAAATCAGGGAGAGACCCAGTACTTC. It codes for CASSQVNQGETQYF.